Sequencing of this T cell receptor (beta chain) was carried out in a study of cytomegalovirus exposure and HLA in healthy donors. Study at large: HLA-typed donors contributed 80 million or so unique TCRs, which were held in an early data release.

Looked up from germline, CDR1 is SGHKS and CDR2 is YYEKEE (reference sequence). The CDR3 consists of 15 residues. Losses at the gene ends were 4 bases for V and 3 bases for J; bases not matched to a gene: 7. Donors showed nominal health when sampled, although they likely had unrecorded immune exposures. Note on this clone: Its antigen is currently unknown.

Whole-study results and caveats: Later analysis revealed greater clonal expansion in HLA-associated TCR beta chains than in equally common others.

Primers for the PCR totalled 60 Vbeta and 13 Jbeta. Only in-frame clones appear in the TCRdb table, and some are missing; sequencing was by immunoSEQ multiplex PCR. The sample lists more than 95,000 clones; approximately 73% were seen once. The TCR comes from a man aged 55 to 70 in good health and CMV-seropositive. Material for sequencing was PBMCs. The chain carries TRBV5-5 and TRBJ1-1; 9 bases map to TRBD1. In nucleotides, the CDR3 is TGTGCCAGCAGCCATCCGGGACAGGGAGACACTGAAGCTTTCTTT. It is translated as CASSHPGQGDTEAFF. The variable domain in full, completed from reference TRBV5-5 and TRBJ1-1, reads DAGVTQSPTHLIKTRGQQVTLRCSPISGHKSVSWYQQVLGQGPQFIFQYYEKEERGRGNFPDRFSARQFPNYSSELNVNALLLGDSALYLCASSHPGQGDTEAFFGQGTRLTVV.